These 26 T cell receptor beta chains share one sample of origin, sequenced in a study of CD8 T cells in Susac syndrome. Random-hexamer reverse transcription was applied to about 0.45 to 1 ug RNA. TCRdb passed the immunoSEQ multiplex PCR reads through MiXCR, listing each CDR3 protein once. The sample yields hundreds of thousands of distinct CDR3 sequences, 90% to 96% seen once. Sequences were obtained from CD4+ T cells from PBMCs. These receptors all stem from a human donor with Susac syndrome.

The chain employs TRBV20-1 and TRBJ2-3, with a possible D match to TRBD1 (6 bases). V lost 1 base, J lost 3 bases, and 20 bases lay in between. Germline CDR1 DFQATT, CDR2 SNEGSKA (reference sequence). This CDR3 has 17 amino acids. CDR3 sequence: CSARGYSGQLKTDTQYF. CDR3 nucleotide sequence: TGCAGTGCTAGAGGGTATTCCGGACAGCTTAAAACAGATACGCAGTATTTT.

V usage is TRBV7-9 and J usage is TRBJ2-6; 10 nucleotides align to TRBD1. CDR3 size: 18 residues. The germline gives CDR1 SEHNR, CDR2 FQNEAQ (reference sequence). The V gene end was trimmed by 0 bases and the J gene end by 2 bases; junction bases not matched to a gene: 4. Here the CDR3 reads CASSLARQGAAGANVLTF. The CDR3 region has the DNA TGTGCCAGCAGCTTAGCTAGACAGGGGGCTGCTGGGGCCAACGTCCTGACTTTC.

This chain links TRBV19 with TRBJ2-3, with TRBD2 identical over 7 bases. This CDR3 region has 15 residues. Looked up from germline, CDR1 is LNHDA and CDR2 is SQIVND (reference sequence). The J segment lost 1 base and the V segment lost 7 bases, leaving 8 bases of the junction unmatched. CDR3 region: CASIRGSPRTDTQYF. The CDR3 DNA follows: TGTGCCAGTATTCGCGGGAGCCCCCGCACAGATACGCAGTATTTT.

The chain has TRBV7-9 and TRBJ1-1; D may be TRBD1 (5 bases). Trimming stripped 2 bases from V and 2 bases from J, with 12 bases between. CDR1 and CDR2 (germline): SEHNR, FQNEAQ (reference sequence). This CDR3 spans 15 amino acids. The CDR3 spells CASSLFPTVNTEAFF. The CDR3, as DNA: TGTGCCAGCAGCTTATTCCCGACAGTTAACACTGAAGCTTTCTTT.

This clonotype was detected only once. The chain has TRBV7-3 and TRBJ2-3; D call uncertain. The CDR3 runs 14 residues. V was trimmed by 2 bases and J by 3 bases, leaving 9 bases between them. The germline V gene encodes CDR1 SGHTA and CDR2 FQGTGA. For the CDR3, the DNA is TGTGCCAGCAGCTTAGGGGTGGAGACAGATACGCAGTATTTT. Residues: CASSLGVETDTQYF.

The chain recombines TRBV29-1 with TRBJ2-1; D is ambiguous. The CDR3 is 13 residues long. V was clipped by 7 bases and J by 0 bases, with 10 bases between them. In germline, CDR1 is SQVTM, CDR2 ANQGSEA. The CDR3 protein is CSASRFSYNEQFF. The CDR3 nucleotides are TGCAGCGCCTCAAGGTTCTCCTACAATGAGCAGTTCTTC.

The chain couples TRBV5-1 to TRBJ2-7; D is undetermined. Trimming took 6 bases from V and 6 from J, leaving 16 bases between them. The CDR3 loop spans 13 amino acids. Germline V gene data show CDR1 as SGHRS and CDR2 as YFSETQ. In DNA form, the CDR3 reads TGCGCCAGCAACCCATCGAGCGCTGGCGAGCAGTACTTC. The encoded protein is CASNPSSAGEQYF.

The chain joins TRBV9 to TRBJ2-6; D tentatively fits TRBD1 or TRBD2 (5 bases each). CDR1 and CDR2 from the germline V gene are SGDLS and YYNGEE. With 6 bases removed from V and 4 bases from J, the gap between germline ends came to 14 bases. The CDR3 has 15 amino acids. CDR3 in amino acids: CASTHEGTGANVLTF. The CDR3 region has the DNA TGTGCCAGCACCCATGAGGGGACCGGGGCCAACGTCCTGACTTTC.

The gene calls are TRBV20-1 and TRBJ2-7; TRBD1 or TRBD2 may be the D gene (6 bases each). Germline V CDR1 and CDR2: DFQATT, SNEGSKA (reference sequence). The CDR3 is made up of 13 amino acids. The V gene lost 6 bases and the J gene lost 6 bases, with 18 bases spanning the gap. The CDR3 here is CSAESGAGVEQYF. As DNA, the CDR3 is TGCAGTGCCGAATCGGGGGCCGGAGTCGAGCAGTACTTC.

V usage is TRBV4-2 and J usage is TRBJ1-4; possible D gene TRBD1, 6 bases. CDR1 LGHNA and CDR2 YNFKEQ come from the germline V gene. There are 15 residues in the CDR3. V was trimmed by 4 bases and J by 3 bases, leaving 12 bases between them. CDR3 in DNA: TGTGCCAGCAGCCGAAACAGGGCCCCTAATGAAAAACTGTTTTTT. It encodes CASSRNRAPNEKLFF.

The chain recombines TRBV4-1 with TRBJ1-2; D is undetermined. This CDR3 has 15 residues. The V gene lost 0 bases and the J gene lost 7 bases, with 15 bases spanning the gap. Germline V gene lookup returns CDR1 MGHRA and CDR2 YSYEKL. The CDR3 spells CASSQESNNESGYTF. For the CDR3, the DNA is TGCGCCAGCAGCCAAGAATCAAACAACGAAAGTGGCTACACCTTC.

This clonotype has only one observation. V and J are TRBV28 and TRBJ1-5; 8 bases are shared with TRBD1. The V and J ends lost 6 bases and 5 bases, in that order; junction bases with no gene match: 6. This CDR3 has 14 residues. Germline CDR1 reads MDHEN; CDR2 reads SYDVKM. CDR3 in DNA: TGTGCCAGCAGAAGGACAGGGAGGGATCAGCCCCAGCATTTT. It specifies CASRRTGRDQPQHF.

The V gene is TRBV6-1, the J gene TRBJ2-7, with a possible D match to TRBD1 (7 bases). The CDR3 runs to 15 residues. Germline V gives CDR1 MNHNS, CDR2 SASEGT. The V gene lost 6 bases and the J gene lost 1 base, with 16 bases spanning the gap. In DNA, the CDR3 is TGTGCCAGCAGGAGAGGAGGGGGCCGATCCTACGAGCAGTACTTC. Protein sequence: CASRRGGGRSYEQYF.

The gene calls are TRBV28 and TRBJ1-2; maybe TRBD1 (6 bases). The CDR3 has 13 amino acids. CDR1 MDHEN and CDR2 SYDVKM come from the germline V gene. Trimming cost V 8 bases and J 7 bases, with 17 bases left between them. Written as DNA, the CDR3 is TGTGCCAGCGTACCCCGTGGGGGGGCTGGCTACACCTTC. Translation gives CASVPRGGAGYTF.

V and J are TRBV13 and TRBJ2-1; 11 bases agree with TRBD2. The length of the CDR3 is 17 residues. Germline V lookup: CDR1 PRHDT, CDR2 FYEKMQ (reference sequence). V gave up 6 bases and J gave up 0 bases; unmatched junction bases: 7. CDR3 DNA: TGTGCCAGCAGGTCCACTAGCGGGAGCCCCTCCTACAATGAGCAGTTCTTC. Amino acids: CASRSTSGSPSYNEQFF. Complete variable domain (other parts from reference TRBV13 and TRBJ2-1): AAGVIQSPRHLIKEKRETATLKCYPIPRHDTVYWYQQGPGQDPQFLISFYEKMQSDKGSIPDRFSAQQFSDYHSELNMSSLELGDSALYFCASRSTSGSPSYNEQFFGPGTRLTVL.

The chain uses TRBV7-3 and TRBJ2-3, with 8 bases matching TRBD2. This CDR3 is built from 15 residues. After removal of 3 bases from V and 1 base from J, the junction contained 3 bases not matched to a gene. CDR1 is SGHTA, CDR2 FQGTGA, per germline. The chain's CDR3 is CASSFDGGGTDTQYF. The CDR3 bases are TGTGCCAGCAGCTTTGACGGGGGGGGCACAGATACGCAGTATTTT.

V is TRBV3-1 and J is TRBJ1-3, with D perhaps TRBD1 (6 bases). Trimming removed 1 base at V and 0 bases at J, with 10 bases between. From germline, CDR1 is LGHDT and CDR2 YNNKEL (reference sequence). The CDR3 contains 16 residues. Here the CDR3 reads CASSQATGYSGNTIYF. CDR3 nucleotide sequence: TGTGCCAGCAGCCAAGCCACAGGGTACTCTGGAAACACCATATATTTT.

The chain combines TRBV14 with TRBJ2-1; 10 bases fit TRBD2. J lost 9 bases, V lost 3 bases, and 11 bases had no gene match. Germline V gene sequence: CDR1 SGHDN, CDR2 FVKESK. The CDR3 has 16 residues. CDR3 sequence: CASSHTSGMLYGEQFF. CDR3 sequence (DNA): TGTGCCAGCAGCCATACTAGCGGGATGTTGTACGGTGAGCAGTTCTTC.

The chain recombines TRBV9 with TRBJ2-1, with 7 bases that match TRBD2. V lost 2 bases, J lost 5 bases, and 7 bases stayed unmatched. This CDR3 spans 15 amino acids. CDR1 and CDR2 from the germline V gene are SGDLS and YYNGEE. The CDR3 bases are TGTGCCAGCAGCGTGACCGGGACTAATAACAATGAGCAGTTCTTC. This gives the protein CASSVTGTNNNEQFF. The full variable domain, in which reference TRBV9 and TRBJ2-1 provide the parts outside the CDR3, is DSGVTQTPKHLITATGQRVTLRCSPRSGDLSVYWYQQSLDQGLQFLIQYYNGEERAKGNILERFSAQQFPDLHSELNLSSLELGDSALYFCASSVTGTNNNEQFFGPGTRLTVL.

This chain joins TRBV6-5 and TRBJ1-2, with D possibly TRBD1 on 5 matching bases. V was pared by 0 bases and J by 8 bases, with 19 bases between. CDR3 size: 16 residues. The germline gives CDR1 MNHEY, CDR2 SVGAGI. CDR3 coding DNA: TGTGCCAGCAGTTACTCTATCGAGTGGGGCCAAGGGGGCTACACCTTC. Amino acids: CASSYSIEWGQGGYTF.

J is TRBJ1-1 and V is TRBV21-1; the table gives TRBD1 as D, unverified against the DNA. TRBV21-1 corresponds to a pseudogene. This CDR3 has 15 residues. CDR3 nucleotides: TGTGCCAGCAGCAACCGGGACAGGGACAACACTGAAGCTTTCTTT. Translation gives CASSNRDRDNTEAFF.

V and J are TRBV29-1 and TRBJ2-5; 7 positions match TRBD1. The CDR3 extends over 13 amino acids. The J segment lost 1 base and the V segment lost 6 bases, leaving 5 bases of the junction unmatched. Germline CDR1 is SQVTM and CDR2 is ANQGSEA. The CDR3 DNA follows: TGCAGCGTCTGGGACAGAGCCCAAGAGACCCAGTACTTC. Protein: CSVWDRAQETQYF.

CDR3 loop: CATSRGSTSGWRSGANVLTF. The CDR3 nucleotides read TGTGCCACCAGCAGAGGGTCGACTAGCGGGTGGCGGTCGGGGGCCAACGTCCTGACTTTC. The chain recombines TRBV15 with TRBJ2-6, with 10 bases fitting TRBD2. The CDR3 has 20 amino acids. Germline-derived CDR1 and CDR2 are LNHNV and YYDKDF (reference sequence). V lost 1 base to trimming and J lost 4 bases; unmatched junction nucleotides: 13.

V and J are TRBV20-1 and TRBJ2-5; 7 bases are a match to TRBD1. The CDR3 totals 13 residues. With 5 bases clipped from V and 5 bases from J, the junction kept 8 bases outside the gene matches. Germline V gives CDR1 DFQATT, CDR2 SNEGSKA (reference sequence). DNA for the CDR3: TGCAGTGCTCGACAGGGTTTCCGGGAGACCCAGTACTTC. It specifies CSARQGFRETQYF.

The genes are TRBV7-3 and TRBJ1-2; 8 bases fit TRBD1. CDR3 length equals 13 residues. V dropped 5 bases and J dropped 7; count of bases not matched to a gene: 6. CDR1 is SGHTA and CDR2 is FQGTGA in the germline V gene. DNA of the CDR3: TGTGCCAGCAGCGCGACAGGGGCAGGTGGCTACACCTTC. Residues: CASSATGAGGYTF.

V and J are TRBV25-1 and TRBJ1-5, with 8 bases identical to TRBD1. Looked up from germline, CDR1 is MGHDK and CDR2 is SYGVNS. The CDR3 sequence is 14 residues long. The V and J ends lost 4 bases and 5 bases, in that order; junction bases with no gene match: 4. The CDR3 sequence: CASSGQGWDQPQHF. In nucleotides, the CDR3 is TGTGCCAGCAGTGGACAGGGGTGGGATCAGCCCCAGCATTTT.